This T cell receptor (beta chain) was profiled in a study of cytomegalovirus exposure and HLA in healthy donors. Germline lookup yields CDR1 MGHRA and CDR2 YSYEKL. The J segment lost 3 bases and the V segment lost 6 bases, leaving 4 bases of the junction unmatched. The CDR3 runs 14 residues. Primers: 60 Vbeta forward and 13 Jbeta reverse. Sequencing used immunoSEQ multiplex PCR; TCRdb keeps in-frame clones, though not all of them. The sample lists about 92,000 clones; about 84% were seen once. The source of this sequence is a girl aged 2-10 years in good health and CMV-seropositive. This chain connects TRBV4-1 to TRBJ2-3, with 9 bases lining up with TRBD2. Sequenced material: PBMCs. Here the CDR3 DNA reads TGCGCCAGCAGGAGCGGGAGGATGACAGATACGCAGTATTTT. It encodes CASRSGRMTDTQYF.